The 7 T cell receptor beta chains given below trace back to one sample, sequenced in a study of response to subunit inactivated influenza vaccine. TCRdb called the RT-PCR reads again in MiXCR, with one record for every CDR3 protein. The table lists around 480,000 distinct CDR3 sequences, approximately 15% of them singletons. This specimen consisted of CD4+ T cells sorted from PBMCs, obtained about 23 months after vaccination. These receptors came from a man between 50 and 75 years old who received an inactivated influenza vaccine.

A few counts support this clonotype. The J gene is TRBJ2-2, the V gene TRBV20-1; maybe TRBD2 (6 bases). The CDR3 loop spans 15 amino acids. CDR1 DFQATT and CDR2 SNEGSKA come from the germline V gene (reference sequence). Deletions cut 1 base from V and 1 base from J, with 10 bases between. The CDR3 DNA is TGCAGTGCTAGAGGACTAGTGCAGAACACCGGGGAGCTGTTTTTT. Translated: CSARGLVQNTGELFF.

This clonotype was seen more than once but under ten times. The chain recombines TRBV3-1 with TRBJ1-2, with TRBD1 matching over 7 bases. Looked up from germline, CDR1 is LGHDT and CDR2 is YNNKEL (reference sequence). With V trimmed by 1 base and J by 4 bases, 3 bases remained unmatched. This CDR3 spans 14 amino acids. This chain's CDR3 is CASSQATGIYGYTF. CDR3 coding DNA: TGTGCCAGCAGCCAAGCGACAGGGATCTATGGCTACACCTTC.

At least ten counts were recorded for this clonotype. V usage is TRBV6-5 and J usage is TRBJ2-7; TRBD1 agrees at 8 bases. The CDR3 runs 17 residues. Germline CDR1 reads MNHEY; CDR2 reads SVGAGI. V lost 2 bases and J lost 0; bases outside the gene matches: 9. CDR3 region: CASSYPIRDRISYEQYF. The CDR3 nucleotides read TGTGCCAGCAGTTACCCAATCCGGGACAGGATCTCCTACGAGCAGTACTTC.

This clonotype turned up a few times. The chain employs TRBV24-1 and TRBJ2-1; TRBD1 matches at 9 bases. Germline CDR1 and CDR2: KGHDR and SFDVKD. The V and J ends lost 4 bases and 9 bases, in that order; junction bases with no gene match: 9. The CDR3 contains 15 residues. This CDR3 reads CATSEPTTGGSEQFF. As DNA, the CDR3 is TGTGCCACCAGTGAGCCCACGACAGGGGGGAGTGAGCAGTTCTTC.

In its sample, this clonotype was seen a few times. The V and J genes are TRBV29-1 and TRBJ2-1; D gene ambiguous. Germline CDR1 is SQVTM and CDR2 is ANQGSEA. V was clipped by 4 bases and J by 3 bases, with 7 bases between them. CDR3 size: 12 residues. The CDR3 is CSVAPSYNEQFF. CDR3 coding DNA: TGCAGCGTTGCTCCTAGCTACAATGAGCAGTTCTTC.

This chain connects TRBV7-2 to TRBJ2-1; no firm D call. Germline CDR1 is SGHTA and CDR2 is FQGNSA. This CDR3 is built from 13 residues. Trimming took off 4 bases at V and 6 bases at J, with 10 bases between the two ends. CDR3 sequence: CASSSSRSNEQFF. In nucleotides, the CDR3 is TGTGCCAGCAGCTCCAGCCGGAGCAATGAGCAGTTCTTC.

The chain is built from TRBV4-3 and TRBJ2-7; no reliable D call. Germline CDR1 and CDR2: LGHNA and YSLEER. The germline V and J ends were trimmed by 0 bases and 3 bases, with 18 bases remaining between them. This CDR3 region has 17 residues. The chain's CDR3 is CASSQDVRSSVYYEQYF. In DNA form, the CDR3 reads TGCGCCAGCAGCCAAGATGTTCGCTCATCGGTCTACTACGAGCAGTACTTC.